This paragraph covers one TCR beta chain sequence. The V end was cut by 3 bases, the J end by 4 bases, with 5 bases between. The germline gives CDR1 SGHNT, CDR2 YYREEE (reference sequence). This CDR3 spans 11 amino acids. The entry originates in a study of T cell changes during pregnancy in multiple sclerosis. TCRdb's table, derived via immunoSEQ multiplex PCR, lists solely in-frame clones and lacks some. The table lists about 28,000 clones, roughly nine tenths of them singletons. The TCR originated in a female donor in good health, enrolled as a control in a pregnancy study. The sample consisted of peripheral blood, taken in the first trimester of pregnancy. J is TRBJ2-7 and V is TRBV5-4; D unresolved. This CDR3 is CASSSQYEQYF. The CDR3 nucleotides are TGTGCCAGCAGCTCCCAGTACGAGCAGTACTTC.